Following are 21 T cell receptor beta chains from one sample sequenced in a study of blood T cell repertoires in COVID-19. Clones were sequenced by immunoSEQ multiplex PCR, and TCRdb holds only the in-frame ones, with some missing. The repertoire holds 220,000 or so clones, with 82% as singletons. Material for sequencing was PBMCs or T cells enriched from blood (not recorded which). These receptors were obtained from an older woman who had recovered from COVID-19.

The chain's CDR3 is CASSYEGQGTRGAFF. The CDR3 DNA reads as TGTGCCAGCAGTTACGAGGGACAGGGGACCCGTGGGGCTTTCTTT. The chain has TRBV6-5 and TRBJ1-1, with 10 bases fitting TRBD1. Germline lookup yields CDR1 MNHEY and CDR2 SVGAGI. This CDR3 is built from 15 residues. V dropped 2 bases and J dropped 11; count of bases not matched to a gene: 11.

V is TRBV10-3 and J is TRBJ1-5, with 7 bases that match TRBD1. V trimming: 4 bases; J trimming: 6 bases; junction bases outside the gene matches: 6. The germline CDR1 and CDR2 sequences are ENHRY and SYGVKD. This CDR3 is 14 amino acids long. The CDR3, as DNA: TGTGCCATCAGTGGACAGGGCGGAGGTCAGCCCCAGCATTTT. The encoded protein is CAISGQGGGQPQHF.

This clone has only a few counts. DNA of the CDR3: TGTGCCAGCAGACTACAGGGAGCGAATTCACCCCTCCACTTT. This sequence encodes CASRLQGANSPLHF. The V call is TRBV11-2, the J call TRBJ1-6; D is perhaps TRBD1 (6 bases). Trimming took off 6 bases at V and 7 bases at J, with 13 bases between the two ends. The CDR3 runs to 14 residues. Germline V gene lookup returns CDR1 SGHAT and CDR2 FQNNGV.

Of note for this clone: Other DNA sequences from this sample encode an identical CDR3 as well. This chain uses TRBV19 with TRBJ2-6; no clear D gene. Germline CDR1 and CDR2: LNHDA and SQIVND (reference sequence). V was trimmed by 4 bases and J by 0 bases, leaving 4 bases between them. CDR3 length: 14 amino acids. The CDR3 nucleotides are TGTGCCAGTAGTAGTCGCTCTGGGGCCAACGTCCTGACTTTC. This encodes CASSSRSGANVLTF.

The chain couples TRBV29-1 to TRBJ2-2, with 8 bases aligning to TRBD1. Germline loops: CDR1 SQVTM, CDR2 ANQGSEA. The CDR3 length is 15 residues. J gave up 4 bases and V 1 base, and 5 bases lay outside the gene matches. CDR3 sequence (DNA): TGCAGCGTTGAAGTTTCCGGACAGGGCACCGGGGAGCTGTTTTTT. Its protein product is CSVEVSGQGTGELFF.

The rearrangement joins TRBV5-8 to TRBJ1-3; TRBD1 agrees at 8 bases. CDR3 length: 15 amino acids. CDR1 and CDR2 (germline): SGHTS, YDEGEE. The V segment lost 2 bases and the J segment 0 bases; nucleotides outside the gene matches: 1. In DNA, the CDR3 is TGTGCCAGCAGCTTTACAGGGGGCTCTGGAAACACCATATATTTT. This sequence encodes CASSFTGGSGNTIYF.

The chain uses TRBV27 and TRBJ2-5; perhaps TRBD2 as D (5 bases). The V gene lost 9 bases and the J gene lost 2 bases, with 31 bases spanning the gap. Germline V gene sequence: CDR1 MNHEY, CDR2 SMNVEV (reference sequence). The CDR3 extends over 19 amino acids. CDR3 sequence reads: CARNKSNIAKKRMQETQYF. CDR3 DNA sequence: TGTGCCAGAAATAAATCTAACATCGCAAAAAAGCGGATGCAAGAGACCCAGTACTTC.

This clone appeared a few times. The chain recombines TRBV7-9 with TRBJ1-5; maybe TRBD1 (6 bases). Per germline, CDR1 SEHNR and CDR2 FQNEAQ (reference sequence). Trimming cost V 2 bases and J 5 bases, with 10 bases left between them. The CDR3 has 14 residues. CDR3 DNA sequence: TGTGCCAGCAGCTTATCGTCAGGGGATCAGCCCCAGCATTTT. As protein: CASSLSSGDQPQHF.

The rearrangement joins TRBV18 to TRBJ1-1; D may be TRBD1 (5 bases). Germline values: CDR1 KGHSH, CDR2 LQKENI. Trimming shortened V by 3 bases and J by 4 bases, and 15 bases separated the two germline ends. This CDR3 has 15 amino acids. DNA of the CDR3: TGTGCCAGCTCACCGCCTCAGGGAGCGGGCACTGAAGCTTTCTTT. Protein sequence: CASSPPQGAGTEAFF.

Only a few counts were recorded for this clone. The chain joins TRBV2 to TRBJ2-3, with 10 bases lining up with TRBD2. This CDR3 has 16 amino acids. Germline CDR1 is SNHLY and CDR2 is FYNNEI. V shed 4 bases and J 4 bases; nucleotides not matched to a gene: 8. CDR3 region: CASSGSSGRLSDTQYF. CDR3 nucleotides: TGTGCCAGCAGTGGATCTAGCGGGAGATTGTCAGATACGCAGTATTTT.

J is TRBJ1-1 and V is TRBV4-1, with D maybe TRBD1 (5 bases). The ends were cut back, 2 bases at V and 3 bases at J, with 16 bases in the middle. Germline CDR1 and CDR2: MGHRA and YSYEKL. The CDR3 is made up of 16 amino acids. Written as DNA, the CDR3 is TGCGCCAGCAGCCAATTAATCAAGGGGCCGTACACTGAAGCTTTCTTT. It specifies CASSQLIKGPYTEAFF.

V gene TRBV7-2 combines with J gene TRBJ2-5, with D maybe TRBD2 (5 bases). V was shortened by 3 bases and J by 2 bases, with 10 bases between the two germline ends. CDR1 and CDR2 (germline): SGHTA, FQGNSA. This CDR3 comprises 14 residues. CDR3 residues: CASSFRGTQETQYF. Written as DNA, the CDR3 is TGTGCCAGCAGCTTTCGGGGTACTCAAGAGACCCAGTACTTC.

The J gene is TRBJ1-4, the V gene TRBV5-4; D gene uncertain. The germline V gene has CDR1 SGHNT and CDR2 YYREEE (reference sequence). Trimming pared 2 bases from V and 8 bases from J, leaving 10 bases between. There are 13 residues in the CDR3. The CDR3 region has the DNA TGTGCCAGCAGCTTACCCCCGGGAGAAAAACTGTTTTTT. Its protein is CASSLPPGEKLFF. Based on the CDR3 plus reference TRBV5-4 and TRBJ1-4, the full variable domain is ETGVTQSPTHLIKTRGQQVTLRCSSQSGHNTVSWYQQALGQGPQFIFQYYREEENGRGNFPPRFSGLQFPNYSSELNVNALELDDSALYLCASSLPPGEKLFFGSGTQLSVL.

The chain joins TRBV19 to TRBJ2-7; D is perhaps TRBD1 (5 bases). Deletions cut 4 bases from V and 3 bases from J, with 10 bases between. The germline CDR1 and CDR2 sequences are LNHDA and SQIVND (reference sequence). The CDR3 consists of 13 residues. The CDR3 DNA is TGTGCCAGTAGTAGGGCAGGGCTCTACGAGCAGTACTTC. It encodes CASSRAGLYEQYF. Using reference TRBV19 and TRBJ2-7 for the parts outside the CDR3, the full variable domain is DGGITQSPKYLFRKEGQNVTLSCEQNLNHDAMYWYRQDPGQGLRLIYYSQIVNDFQKGDIAEGYSVSREKKESFPLTVTSAQKNPTAFYLCASSRAGLYEQYFGPGTRLTVT.

This clone was observed a single time. The rearrangement links TRBV5-1 to TRBJ1-6, with 8 nucleotides matching TRBD1. Germline CDR1 SGHRS, CDR2 YFSETQ. V shed 4 bases, J shed 10 bases, and the junction held 7 bases outside the gene matches. The CDR3 consists of 14 residues. CDR3 DNA sequence: TGCGCCAGCAGCGTCGGGACAGGCTGGTCACCCCTCCACTTT. This translates into CASSVGTGWSPLHF.

V usage is TRBV6-5 and J usage is TRBJ2-3; TRBD1 aligns across 7 bases. The germline V gene has CDR1 MNHEY and CDR2 SVGAGI. This CDR3 comprises 15 residues. V was pared by 5 bases and J by 0 bases, with 5 bases of the junction left unmatched. CDR3 DNA: TGTGCCAGCAGTACAGGGGCCTCTAGCACAGATACGCAGTATTTT. It codes for CASSTGASSTDTQYF.

This sequence joins TRBV9 and TRBJ2-7, with 8 positions matching TRBD1. The CDR3 is 15 amino acids. Germline assignment: CDR1 SGDLS and CDR2 YYNGEE. The junction had 5 bases not matched to a gene; V was cut back by 3 bases and J by 0 bases. The chain's CDR3 is CASSARDRNSYEQYF. As DNA, the CDR3 is TGTGCCAGCAGCGCCCGGGACAGGAACTCCTACGAGCAGTACTTC.

The V call is TRBV5-1, the J call TRBJ1-1; 9 bases agree with TRBD1. V lost 7 bases and J lost 7; bases outside the gene matches: 14. The V gene's germline CDR1 is SGHRS and CDR2 YFSETQ. The CDR3 sequence is 15 residues long. CDR3 region: CASGTGQGIFGEAFF. The CDR3 DNA reads TGCGCCAGCGGTACGGGACAGGGAATTTTCGGTGAAGCTTTCTTT.

This chain links TRBV7-6 with TRBJ2-5; TRBD2 might be the D (6 bases). The CDR3 consists of 15 residues. Looked up from germline, CDR1 is SGHVS and CDR2 is FNYEAQ. V was clipped by 1 base and J by 4 bases, with 13 bases between them. The CDR3 sequence is CASSLGSGGAETQYF. In nucleotides, the CDR3 is TGTGCCAGCAGCTTAGGTTCTGGAGGGGCAGAGACCCAGTACTTC.

The chain employs TRBV5-1 and TRBJ1-2, with a weak D call TRBD1 (5 bases). V dropped 0 bases and J dropped 7 bases, with 13 bases sitting between them. This CDR3 region has 14 residues. Germline V gene sequence: CDR1 SGHRS, CDR2 YFSETQ. The CDR3 nucleotides read TGCGCCAGCAGCTTGGTAGTCAGGGATGCTGGCTACACCTTC. Its translation: CASSLVVRDAGYTF.

This clone was detected once. V is TRBV6-5 and J is TRBJ2-5; D gene ambiguous. This CDR3 contains 14 residues. The ends were cut back, 0 bases at V and 2 bases at J, with 7 bases in the middle. Germline values: CDR1 MNHEY, CDR2 SVGAGI. CDR3 sequence: CASSYSSLQETQYF. The CDR3 DNA reads as TGTGCCAGCAGTTACTCGAGTTTACAAGAGACCCAGTACTTC.